Listed here is a single TCR beta chain. The V segment lost 5 bases and the J segment 4 bases; nucleotides outside the gene matches: 8. The CDR3 has 16 amino acids. CDR1 is SEHNR, CDR2 FQNEAQ, per germline (reference sequence). This sample was taken from a study of OX40 agonist ivuxolimab in advanced cancers. Measured with immunoSEQ multiplex PCR; TCRdb has only the in-frame clones, and not every one. The table shows 65,000 to 70,000 clones, with nearly 85% occurring only once. The chain recombines TRBV7-9 with TRBJ2-6; 7 nucleotides line up with TRBD1. The sequence derives from an adult with an advanced solid tumor such as melanoma, head and neck, liver or kidney cancer. The specimen comprised CD4+ or CD8+ T cells sorted from blood, sampled in a trial of the OX40 agonist ivuxolimab. CDR3 nucleotide sequence: TGTGCCAGCAGCCACCTTCCGGGACAGGGGGCCAACGTCCTGACTTTC. Its protein is CASSHLPGQGANVLTF.